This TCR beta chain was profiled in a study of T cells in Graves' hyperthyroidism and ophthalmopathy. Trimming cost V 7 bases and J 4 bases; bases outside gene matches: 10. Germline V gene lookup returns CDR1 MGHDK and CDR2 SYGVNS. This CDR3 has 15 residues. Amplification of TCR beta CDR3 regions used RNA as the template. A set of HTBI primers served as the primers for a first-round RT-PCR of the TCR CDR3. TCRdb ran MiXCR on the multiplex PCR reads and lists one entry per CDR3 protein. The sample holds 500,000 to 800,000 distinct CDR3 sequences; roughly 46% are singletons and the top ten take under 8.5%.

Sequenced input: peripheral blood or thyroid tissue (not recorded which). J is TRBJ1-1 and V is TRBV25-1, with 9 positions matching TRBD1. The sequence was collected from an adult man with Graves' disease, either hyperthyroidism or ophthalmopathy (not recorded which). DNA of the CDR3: TGTGCCAGCACCACCCGGGGACAGGGTTCCACTGAAGCTTTCTTT. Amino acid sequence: CASTTRGQGSTEAFF.